This T cell receptor (beta chain) was obtained from a study of Ad26.COV2.S vaccination and SARS-CoV-2 variants. The wider study: COV1001, an Ad26.COV2.S trial, supplied this vaccine-arm donor. Administration of Ad26.COV2.S was intramuscular, either once or twice 56 days apart.

Clones were sequenced by immunoSEQ multiplex PCR, and TCRdb holds only the in-frame ones, with some missing. The top ten clones hold around 6.4% of a sample with more than 300,000 clones, 88% of them seen once. Per germline, CDR1 LGHDT and CDR2 YNNKEL (reference sequence). The CDR3 covers 11 residues. The V gene lost 3 bases and the J gene lost 4 bases, with 3 bases spanning the gap. Treatment given: some 19 received Ad26.COV2.S at low or high dose, single or two shots; 5 received placebo; per-sample allocation not given. After the first vaccine or placebo injection, samples were drawn on day 63. This Boston cohort included adults aged 18-55 years. About this clone: Other DNA variants within this sample encode the same CDR3.

Source: peripheral blood, taken in a trial of Ad26.COV2.S vaccine versus placebo. The gene calls are TRBV3-1 (or the pseudogene TRBV3-2) and TRBJ2-5; D is uncertain. This TCR came from a person aged 18-65 years who received the Ad26.COV2.S COVID-19 vaccine or a placebo. Here the CDR3 reads CASSQGETQYF. The CDR3, as DNA: TGTGCCAGCAGCCAGGGAGAGACCCAGTACTTC.